This record covers a single TCR beta chain. The target of this receptor is not known. The record has no base qualities; no much larger clone is one base away. The sample comes from a study of response to subunit inactivated influenza vaccine (dated by TCRdb to the late 2010s). Some background on the complete study: To follow how T cells responded to a trivalent subunit inactivated influenza vaccine, the researchers relied on deep quantitative profiling of the T cell receptor repertoire.

The library was prepared using RT-PCR. TCRdb records Illumina HiSeq 2500 as the sequencer. TCRdb reprocessed the public reads (quality trimming at Q25 with fastp, clone calling with MiXCR) and kept in-frame beta chains. For every CDR3 protein sequence, its rows merge into one entry that carries the most common genes and DNA. The sample yields 400,000 to 650,000 distinct CDR3 sequences; approximately 6.9% were counted once. Together, the top ten hold around 12% of the sample. Overall study results and their limits: The authors proposed that each seasonal influenza vaccination may bring in only a limited number of new T cells.

This clonotype was sampled from a man aged 50 to 69 who received an inactivated influenza vaccine. Donor details come from another sample of the same person, matched by shared clones. The material sequenced was PBMCs from blood, taken roughly 24 months after vaccination.

The CDR3 reads as follows: CASSQGGGGYTF. In nucleotides, the sequence is TGCGCCAGCAGCCAGGGAGGTGGAGGCTACACCTTC. The sequence joins TRBV4-3 to TRBJ1-2, with no confidently assigned D gene. V loses 3 bases, J loses 8 bases, and the germline ends lie 10 bases apart. The germline V gene encodes CDR1 LGHNA and CDR2 YSLEER. The CDR3 runs 12 residues from the cysteine to the phenylalanine. The CDR3 DNA has 36 bases and is translated from base 1.